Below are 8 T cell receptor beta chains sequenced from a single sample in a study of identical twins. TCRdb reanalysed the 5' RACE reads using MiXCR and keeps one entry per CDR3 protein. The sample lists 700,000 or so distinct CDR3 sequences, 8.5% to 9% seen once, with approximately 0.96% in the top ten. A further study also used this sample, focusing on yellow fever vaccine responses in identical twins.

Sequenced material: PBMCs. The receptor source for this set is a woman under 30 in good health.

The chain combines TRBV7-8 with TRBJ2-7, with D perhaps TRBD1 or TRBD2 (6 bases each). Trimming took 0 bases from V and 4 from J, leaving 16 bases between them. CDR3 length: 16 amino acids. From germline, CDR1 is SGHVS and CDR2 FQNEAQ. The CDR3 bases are TGTGCCAGCAGCTTAGCGGCGAGGGGGGCTACGTACGAGCAGTACTTC. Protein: CASSLAARGATYEQYF.

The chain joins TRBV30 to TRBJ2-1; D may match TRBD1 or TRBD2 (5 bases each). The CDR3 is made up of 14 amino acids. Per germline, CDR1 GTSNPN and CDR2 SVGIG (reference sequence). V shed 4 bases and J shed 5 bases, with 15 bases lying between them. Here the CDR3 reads CAWTWGGLNNEQFF. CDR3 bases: TGTGCCTGGACTTGGGGCGGACTTAACAATGAGCAGTTCTTC. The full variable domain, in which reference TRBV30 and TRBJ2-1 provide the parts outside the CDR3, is SQTIHQWPATLVQPVGSPLSLECTVEGTSNPNLYWYRQAAGRGLQLLFYSVGIGQISSEVPQNLSASRPQDRQFILSSKKLLLSDSGFYLCAWTWGGLNNEQFFGPGTRLTVL.

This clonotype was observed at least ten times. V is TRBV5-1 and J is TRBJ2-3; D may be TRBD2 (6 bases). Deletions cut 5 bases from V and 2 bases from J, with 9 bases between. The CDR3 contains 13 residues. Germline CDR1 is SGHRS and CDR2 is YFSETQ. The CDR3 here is CASRTGDTDTQYF. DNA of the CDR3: TGCGCCAGCAGAACGGGAGACACAGATACGCAGTATTTT.

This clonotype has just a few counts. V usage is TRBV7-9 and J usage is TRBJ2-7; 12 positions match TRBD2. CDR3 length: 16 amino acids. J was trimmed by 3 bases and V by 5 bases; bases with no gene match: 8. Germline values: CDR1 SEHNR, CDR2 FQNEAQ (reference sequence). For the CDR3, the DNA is TGTGCCAGCAGCCCCCGGACTAGCGGGATCGTCTACGAGCAGTACTTC. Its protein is CASSPRTSGIVYEQYF. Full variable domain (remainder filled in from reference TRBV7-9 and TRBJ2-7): DTGVSQNPRHKITKRGQNVTFRCDPISEHNRLYWYRQTLGQGPEFLTYFQNEAQLEKSRLLSDRFSAERPKGSFSTLEIQRTEQGDSAMYLCASSPRTSGIVYEQYFGPGTRLTVT.

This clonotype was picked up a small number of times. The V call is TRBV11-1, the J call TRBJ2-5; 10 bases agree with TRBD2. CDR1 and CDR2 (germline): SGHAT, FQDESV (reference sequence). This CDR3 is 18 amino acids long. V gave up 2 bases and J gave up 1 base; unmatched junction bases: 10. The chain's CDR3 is CASSLKTSGVPIQETQYF. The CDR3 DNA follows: TGTGCCAGCAGCTTAAAAACTAGCGGGGTACCCATCCAAGAGACCCAGTACTTC.

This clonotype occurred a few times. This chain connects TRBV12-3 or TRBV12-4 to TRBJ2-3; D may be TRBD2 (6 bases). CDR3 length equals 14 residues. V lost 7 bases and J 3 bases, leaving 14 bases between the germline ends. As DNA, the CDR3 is TGTGCCAGCATCCCGGGGAGGATTACAGATACGCAGTATTTT. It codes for CASIPGRITDTQYF.

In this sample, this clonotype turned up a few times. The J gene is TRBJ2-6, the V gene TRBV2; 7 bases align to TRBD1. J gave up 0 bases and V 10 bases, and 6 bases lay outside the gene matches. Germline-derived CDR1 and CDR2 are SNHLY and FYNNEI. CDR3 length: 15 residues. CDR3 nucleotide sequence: TGTGCCATCTCGGGACAGAGCTCTGGGGCCAACGTCCTGACTTTC. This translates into CAISGQSSGANVLTF.

CDR3 region: CASSQEDPGRTSEKLFF. The CDR3 DNA is TGCGCCAGCAGCCAAGAGGATCCGGGCAGGACGAGCGAAAAACTGTTTTTT. The chain recombines TRBV4-1 with TRBJ1-4, with unresolved D. V was clipped by 0 bases and J by 8 bases, with 19 bases between them. This CDR3 is 17 amino acids long. Germline CDR1 MGHRA, CDR2 YSYEKL.